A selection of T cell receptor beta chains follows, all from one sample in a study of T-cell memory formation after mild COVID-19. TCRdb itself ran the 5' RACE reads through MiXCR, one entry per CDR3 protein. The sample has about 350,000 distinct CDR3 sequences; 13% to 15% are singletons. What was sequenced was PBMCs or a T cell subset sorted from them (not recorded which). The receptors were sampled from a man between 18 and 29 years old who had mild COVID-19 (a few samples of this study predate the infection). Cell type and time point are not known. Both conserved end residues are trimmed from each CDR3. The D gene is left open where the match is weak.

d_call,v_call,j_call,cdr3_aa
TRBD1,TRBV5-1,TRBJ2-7,ASSSGAGQGSYEQY
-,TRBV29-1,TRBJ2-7,SAGNRYEQY
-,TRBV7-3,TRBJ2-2,ASSSTLQLDTGELF
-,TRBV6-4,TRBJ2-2,ASSDGPTGELF
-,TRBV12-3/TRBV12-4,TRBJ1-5,ASSQGLQPQH
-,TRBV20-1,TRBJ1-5,SARDGGFGNQPQH
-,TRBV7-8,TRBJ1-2,ASSLRFEGKDGYT
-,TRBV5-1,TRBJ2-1,ASSFYPSSYNEQF
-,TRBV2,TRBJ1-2,ASSESAGNGYT
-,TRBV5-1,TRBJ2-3,ASSFPPGPGADTQY
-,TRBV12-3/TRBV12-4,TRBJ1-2,ASSFVVTSAGYT
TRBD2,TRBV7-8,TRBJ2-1,ASTPPGLAGHEQF
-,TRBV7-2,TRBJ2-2,ASSKRGGGANTGELF
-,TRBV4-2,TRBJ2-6,ASSQEVYPSSGANVLT